A selection of T cell receptor beta chains follows, all from one sample in a study of blood T cells in healthy people across ages. In TCRdb, the 5' RACE reads were re-called with MiXCR into one record per CDR3 protein. The sample contains 1.5 million to 2 million distinct CDR3 sequences, roughly 27% of which appear only once. The sample comprised blood. The origin of the receptors is a woman aged 25 to 39 in good health. The CDR3 runs from the conserved cysteine through the conserved F or W. A D gene is named only where the DNA matches it firmly. Expanded clones are given a class, and other clones once, few, many or no size at all.

TRBJ2-7 NA TRBV7-8 once CASSLAREDYEQYF TGTGCCAGCAGCTTAGCGAGGGAGGACTACGAGCAGTACTTC
TRBJ2-1 TRBD1 TRBV6-6 once CASSTTGGRDSYNEQVF TGTGCCAGCAGTACCACAGGGGGCCGGGACAGCTACAATGAGCAGGTCTTC
TRBJ2-1 NA TRBV29-1 few CSVGSSGLYNEQFF TGCAGCGTTGGAAGTAGCGGCCTATACAATGAGCAGTTCTTC
TRBJ2-6 NA TRBV5-1 once CASSLTSGASVLTF TGCGCCAGCAGCCTCACATCTGGGGCCAGCGTCCTGACTTTC
TRBJ2-7 TRBD1 TRBV2 NA CASRFGQGTYEQYF TGTGCCAGCAGATTTGGACAGGGGACCTACGAGCAGTACTTC
TRBJ2-3 NA TRBV4-2 NA CASSQKVGTQYF TGTGCCAGCAGCCAAAAGGTTGGTACGCAGTATTTT
TRBJ2-4 NA TRBV2 many CASSDYNEQYF TGTGCCAGCAGTGACTACAATGAGCAGTACTTC
TRBJ2-5 NA TRBV20-1 many CSAPNPTVPQETQYF TGCAGTGCTCCAAACCCGACCGTCCCCCAAGAGACCCAGTACTTC
TRBJ2-7 NA TRBV28 NA CASSYDGHTICEQYF TGTGCCAGCAGTTACGATGGACATACTATCTGCGAGCAGTACTTC
TRBJ2-7 TRBD1 TRBV6-6 few CANRRQGRNEQYF TGTGCCAACAGACGACAGGGGCGCAACGAGCAGTACTTC
TRBJ1-1 NA TRBV20-1 few CSAREGVGEAAEAFF TGCAGTGCTAGAGAAGGTGTGGGGGAGGCCGCTGAAGCTTTCTTT
TRBJ2-7 TRBD2 TRBV29-1 few CSVEGLAGGPTSYEQYF TGCAGCGTTGAGGGACTAGCGGGGGGGCCAACGTCCTACGAGCAGTACTTC
TRBJ1-1 NA TRBV7-6 NA CAGSVDLNTEAFF TGTGCCGGCAGCGTCGACTTGAACACCGAAGCTTTCTTT
TRBJ2-5 NA TRBV7-9 few CASSLGGMGPQETQYF TGTGCCAGCAGCTTAGGGGGGATGGGTCCGCAAGAGACCCAGTACTTC
TRBJ2-5 NA TRBV5-1 many CASSLQSGETQYF TGCGCCAGCAGCTTGCAGTCGGGAGAGACCCAGTACTTC
TRBJ1-1 TRBD1 TRBV28 many CASSFGQGTEAFF TGCGCCAGCAGCTTCGGACAGGGGACTGAAGCTTTCTTT
TRBJ2-1 NA TRBV4-3 few CASSQGTNPPYNEQFF TGCGCCAGCAGCCAAGGGACGAATCCCCCTTACAATGAGCAGTTCTTC
TRBJ1-1 NA TRBV14 NA CASSRNSDNTEAFF TGTGCCAGCAGCCGGAATAGTGACAACACTGAAGCTTTCTTT
TRBJ2-7 NA TRBV6-5 many CASSYSIDPAWEQYF TGTGCCAGCAGTTACTCGATAGATCCGGCGTGGGAGCAGTACTTC
TRBJ2-3 TRBD2 TRBV20-1 few CSARASGRFADTQYF TGCAGTGCTAGAGCGAGCGGGAGGTTCGCAGATACGCAGTATTTT
TRBJ2-7 TRBD2 TRBV19 few CASSGTSEAYEQYF TGTGCCAGTTCCGGGACTAGCGAAGCCTACGAGCAGTACTTC
TRBJ2-1 NA TRBV7-9 many CASSSAGTGNEQFF TGTGCCAGCAGCTCCGCCGGGACTGGTAATGAGCAGTTCTTC
TRBJ1-6 TRBD1 TRBV12-3/TRBV12-4 few CASSTRDRGSPLHF TGTGCCAGCAGTACCCGGGACAGGGGTTCACCCCTCCACTTT
TRBJ1-2 NA TRBV6-2/TRBV6-3 few CASSRQGMNGYTF TGTGCCAGCAGTCGTCAGGGGATGAATGGCTACACCTTC
TRBJ2-7 NA TRBV9 NA CAGSGGPSSYEQYF TGTGCCGGCTCAGGTGGTCCTAGCTCCTACGAGCAGTACTTC
TRBJ2-7 NA TRBV5-6 NA CVSSLVPWTKSYEQYF TGTGTCAGCAGCTTGGTCCCCTGGACGAAATCCTACGAGCAGTACTTC